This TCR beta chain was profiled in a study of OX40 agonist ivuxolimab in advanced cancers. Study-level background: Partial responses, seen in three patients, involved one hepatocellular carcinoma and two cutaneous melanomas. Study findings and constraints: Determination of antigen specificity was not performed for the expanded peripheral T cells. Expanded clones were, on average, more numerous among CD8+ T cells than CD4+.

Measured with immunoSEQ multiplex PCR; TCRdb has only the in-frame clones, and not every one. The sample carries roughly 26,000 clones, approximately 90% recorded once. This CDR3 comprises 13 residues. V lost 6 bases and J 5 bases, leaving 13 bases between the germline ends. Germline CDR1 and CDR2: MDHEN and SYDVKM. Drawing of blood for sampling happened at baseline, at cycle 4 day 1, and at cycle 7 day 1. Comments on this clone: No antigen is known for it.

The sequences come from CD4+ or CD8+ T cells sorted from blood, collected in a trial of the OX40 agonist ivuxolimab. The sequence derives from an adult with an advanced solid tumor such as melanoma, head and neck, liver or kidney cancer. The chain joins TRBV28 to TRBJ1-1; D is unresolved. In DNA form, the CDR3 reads TGTGCCAGCAGCCCAGGATTCGGGACTGAAGCTTTCTTT. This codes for CASSPGFGTEAFF.